Below, 19 T cell receptor beta chains from the same sample are listed, as sequenced in a study of blood T cell repertoires in COVID-19. Here immunoSEQ multiplex PCR was the method, and the copy in TCRdb shows in-frame clones only, minus some. The table includes roughly 77,000 clones, around 89% detected once. The sample comprised peripheral blood. These receptors came from a woman older than 75 with active COVID-19.

The chain recombines TRBV12-3 or TRBV12-4 with TRBJ1-1; D unresolved. This CDR3 has 13 residues. V lost 6 bases and J lost 3, with 11 bases in between. The CDR3 nucleotides read TGTGCCAGCAGCCGCGAGAGGGACACTGAAGCTTTCTTT. This translates into CASSRERDTEAFF.

V gene TRBV7-9 combines with J gene TRBJ1-2; 7 nucleotides line up with TRBD1. V lost 5 bases to trimming and J lost 4 bases; unmatched junction nucleotides: 4. The CDR3 is 13 residues long. Germline CDR1 SEHNR, CDR2 FQNEAQ (reference sequence). The CDR3 DNA reads TGTGCCAGCAGCCCCGGGACAGCCTATGGCTACACCTTC. Its protein product is CASSPGTAYGYTF. The full variable domain, in which reference TRBV7-9 and TRBJ1-2 provide the parts outside the CDR3, is DTGVSQNPRHKITKRGQNVTFRCDPISEHNRLYWYRQTLGQGPEFLTYFQNEAQLEKSRLLSDRFSAERPKGSFSTLEIQRTEQGDSAMYLCASSPGTAYGYTFGSGTRLTVV.

This chain joins TRBV5-4 and TRBJ2-3, with 13 bases that match TRBD2. CDR1 is SGHNT, CDR2 YYREEE, per germline (reference sequence). This CDR3 region has 16 residues. After removal of 3 bases from V and 2 bases from J, the junction contained 3 bases not matched to a gene. The CDR3 loop reads CASSWGLAGSTDTQYF. The CDR3 coding sequence is TGTGCCAGCAGCTGGGGACTAGCGGGGTCCACAGATACGCAGTATTTT.

The genes are TRBV20-1 and TRBJ2-4; D may be TRBD2 (6 bases). The CDR3 extends over 17 amino acids. V lost 3 bases and J lost 0, with 18 bases in between. From germline, CDR1 is DFQATT and CDR2 SNEGSKA (reference sequence). The CDR3 protein is CSASSASASLAKNIQYF. The DNA of the CDR3 is TGCAGTGCTAGTTCGGCTAGCGCGAGCCTAGCCAAAAACATTCAGTACTTC.

V is TRBV19 and J is TRBJ2-7; weak D call: TRBD1 (5 bases). CDR1 LNHDA and CDR2 SQIVND come from the germline V gene (reference sequence). The CDR3 runs 12 residues. Trimming removed 5 bases at V and 6 bases at J, with 11 bases between. As DNA, the CDR3 is TGTGCCAGTAGTTTCCCAGGGTTCGAGCAGTACTTC. This encodes CASSFPGFEQYF.

The DNA for the CDR3 is TGTGCCACCACCCCTGGACAGTCGACTTCCTATGGCTACACCTTC. As protein: CATTPGQSTSYGYTF. The chain recombines TRBV15 with TRBJ1-2; D possibly corresponds to TRBD1 (6 bases). Germline V lookup: CDR1 LNHNV, CDR2 YYDKDF (reference sequence). The CDR3 extends over 15 amino acids. Trimming took 7 bases from V and 4 from J, leaving 19 bases between them.

This CDR3 reads CASSLQGAGGVNEQFF. Here the CDR3 DNA reads TGTGCCAGCAGCCTCCAGGGAGCGGGAGGAGTCAATGAGCAGTTCTTC. The V and J genes are TRBV5-6 and TRBJ2-1; 9 bases align to TRBD2. The V and J ends lost 4 bases and 6 bases, in that order; junction bases with no gene match: 11. This CDR3 has 16 amino acids. Germline V gene lookup returns CDR1 SGHDT and CDR2 YYEEEE.

The V and J genes are TRBV28 and TRBJ1-4, with TRBD1 identical over 8 bases. Germline CDR1 and CDR2: MDHEN and SYDVKM. V gave up 3 bases and J gave up 8 bases; unmatched junction bases: 5. This CDR3 is 14 amino acids long. The DNA of the CDR3 is TGTGCCAGCAGTTTCTCACAGGGGGTAGAAAAACTGTTTTTT. Its translation is CASSFSQGVEKLFF.

The genes are TRBV29-1 and TRBJ2-1, with D possibly matching TRBD1 (5 bases). V was clipped by 4 bases and J by 8 bases, with 12 bases between them. CDR1 SQVTM and CDR2 ANQGSEA come from the germline V gene. This CDR3 comprises 12 residues. CDR3 residues: CSVGGWGYEQFF. DNA of the CDR3: TGCAGCGTTGGGGGATGGGGCTATGAGCAGTTCTTC.

V usage is TRBV28 and J usage is TRBJ1-3; the D is unclear. The CDR3 covers 14 residues. Trimming left V 6 bases short and J 3 bases short, with 12 bases between. Germline CDR1 is MDHEN and CDR2 is SYDVKM. CDR3 sequence (DNA): TGTGCCAGCAGCACTACCGGGTATGGAAACACCATATATTTT. Its protein product is CASSTTGYGNTIYF.

V and J are TRBV4-2 and TRBJ1-2, with TRBD1 as a possible D gene (6 bases). Germline loops: CDR1 LGHNA, CDR2 YNFKEQ. Trimming removed 1 base from V and 6 bases from J, with 18 bases in between. The CDR3 has 16 amino acids. This chain's CDR3 is CASSQALGRGGNGYTF. The CDR3 DNA reads TGTGCCAGCAGCCAAGCCTTGGGAAGAGGGGGTAATGGCTACACCTTC.

The chain carries TRBV6-2 or TRBV6-3 and TRBJ2-1, with D uncertain. Trimming left V 2 bases short and J 6 bases short, with 5 bases between. The CDR3 has 12 residues. CDR1 MNHEY and CDR2 SVGEGT come from the germline V gene. The CDR3 DNA reads TGTGCCAGCAGTTACGTGCGCAATGAGCAGTTCTTC. This translates into CASSYVRNEQFF.

This rearrangement joins TRBV19 to TRBJ2-7; a weak D match, TRBD2 (6 bases). Deletions cut 5 bases from V and 2 bases from J, with 16 bases between. The germline gives CDR1 LNHDA, CDR2 SQIVND (reference sequence). This CDR3 is built from 15 residues. Here the CDR3 reads CASSSKGGVTYEQYF. DNA of the CDR3: TGTGCCAGTAGTTCCAAGGGCGGGGTCACCTACGAGCAGTACTTC.

V is TRBV6-2 or TRBV6-3 and J is TRBJ1-1; TRBD1 matches 7 bases. Germline V lookup: CDR1 MNHEY, CDR2 SVGEGT. The V segment lost 4 bases and the J segment 0 bases; nucleotides outside the gene matches: 8. This CDR3 spans 16 amino acids. CDR3 in DNA: TGTGCCAGCAGTTCTTACGGGACAGATTTGAACACTGAAGCTTTCTTT. Amino acid sequence: CASSSYGTDLNTEAFF.

The rearrangement links TRBV24-1 to TRBJ1-4; tentatively, D is TRBD1 (5 bases). The length of the CDR3 is 14 residues. V was trimmed by 3 bases and J by 8 bases, leaving 12 bases between them. Looked up from germline, CDR1 is KGHDR and CDR2 is SFDVKD. For the CDR3, the DNA is TGTGCCACCAGTGATCCGAACAGGCAAGAAAAACTGTTTTTT. Protein: CATSDPNRQEKLFF.

The rearrangement uses TRBV18 and TRBJ1-1, with 8 bases aligning to TRBD1. The V gene end was trimmed by 4 bases and the J gene end by 0 bases; junction bases not matched to a gene: 4. Germline CDR1 and CDR2: KGHSH and LQKENI. The CDR3 length is 15 residues. The CDR3 region is CASSRTTGVNTEAFF. CDR3 bases: TGTGCCAGCTCACGTACGACAGGGGTGAACACTGAAGCTTTCTTT.

The chain is built from TRBV18 and TRBJ2-7; 7 nucleotides line up with TRBD1. Trimming removed 3 bases from V and 1 base from J; junction bases left unmatched: 0. The CDR3 contains 13 residues. Germline assignment: CDR1 KGHSH and CDR2 LQKENI. CDR3 region: CASSPGQSYEQYF. CDR3 nucleotide sequence: TGTGCCAGCTCACCGGGACAGTCCTACGAGCAGTACTTC.

The chain joins TRBV7-2 to TRBJ2-3; D might be TRBD2 (5 bases). The V and J ends lost 1 base and 2 bases respectively, with 10 bases between them. The CDR3 covers 15 residues. Germline V lookup: CDR1 SGHTA, CDR2 FQGNSA. The CDR3 spells CASSLGRGNTDTQYF. CDR3 nucleotide sequence: TGTGCCAGCAGCTTAGGACGGGGAAACACAGATACGCAGTATTTT.

A single count supports this clone. This sequence joins TRBV29-1 and TRBJ2-1, with TRBD2 as a possible D gene (6 bases). In germline, CDR1 is SQVTM, CDR2 ANQGSEA. The V end was cut by 8 bases, the J end by 4 bases, with 15 bases between. This CDR3 is 13 amino acids long. The CDR3 loop reads CSTAGRGYNEQFF. Here the CDR3 DNA reads TGCAGCACCGCCGGGCGGGGTTACAATGAGCAGTTCTTC.